This T cell receptor (beta chain) is from a study of PD-1 blockade in classical Hodgkin lymphoma (dated by TCRdb to the early 2020s). For the study in its entirety: Nivolumab dosing was 3 mg/kg intravenously every 2 weeks, continuing until either disease progression or unacceptable toxicity. To define a peripheral blood immune signature of response to PD-1 blockade in classical Hodgkin lymphoma, the study combined TCR beta sequencing with CyTOF. Paper-wide results and their limitations: Baseline TCR diversity was reported to be lower in newly diagnosed patients than in healthy donors, and even lower in relapsed/refractory patients. Lower diversity was observed in patients in whom nivolumab was started less than 1 year after ASCT, and these patients were excluded from later analyses so that confounding by immune reconstitution would be avoided. Only a single clinical trial cohort was studied, and what caused the repertoire differences, possibly disease activity or prior therapy, remained undefined. Among trial patients, those achieving complete response had baseline diversity similar to that of newly diagnosed patients, while diversity was significantly lower in partial responders and progressors. By C4D1, a significant rise was seen in CD4+ TCR diversity but not in CD8+ TCR diversity (p=0.0027 vs p=0.16), and the rise was most apparent among complete responders (p=0.02).

The time point label on this specimen signifies: cycle 4 day 1 (C4D1), after less than 7 weeks of nivolumab. Every trial patient had relapsed following autologous stem cell transplantation, and prior brentuximab vedotin exposure was what differed among cohorts A, B and C. Magnetic negative selection with a Miltenyi CD4+ T cell isolation kit was used to purify CD4+ T cells from thawed PBMCs. The trial cohort comprised more than 55 patients with relapsed/refractory classical Hodgkin lymphoma whose best overall responses were complete response, partial response or progressive disease. Single-agent nivolumab was administered to trial patients in the multi-cohort phase II CheckMate 205 trial. An independent review committee assessed best overall response by applying the 2007 International Working Group response criteria. Trial PBMCs were obtained immediately prior to nivolumab initiation (C1D1) and on therapy at cycle 2 day 1 and cycle 4 day 1. Peripheral blood was collected in 8 mL Vacutainer Cell Preparation Tubes, from which PBMCs were isolated by centrifugation and then cryopreserved. Purified CD4+ and CD8+ fractions were prepared only for cases with an additional available PBMC sample. Magnetically labelled cells were depleted on LS columns in a quadroMACS separator, and the flow-through was collected as the purified fraction.

The Qiagen DNeasy kit was used to extract genomic DNA from unsorted PBMCs and from the negatively selected CD4+ and CD8+ fractions. TCR beta CDR3 regions were subjected to amplification by immunoSEQ multiplex PCR with primers that anneal to V and J segments. Amplification bias was minimized using a synthetic immune receptor repertoire, and residual bias was removed computationally after sequencing. Per the source publication's procedure: Custom Python scripts were used to quantify repertoire diversity as the Shannon entropy index. Unsorted, CD4+ and CD8+ repertoires were examined separately, except in combined analyses, for which CD4+ and CD8+ sequences were merged in silico. A clone counted as expanded when the clone's frequency after treatment rose at least 2-fold relative to C1D1, and clones undetected at baseline were given a pseudocount of 0.5. Singleton clones were defined as clones with 0 or 1 copy at C1D1, and non-singleton clones were defined as clones with 2 or more copies. By matching protein sequences in sorted samples from the same patient, clones expanded in unsorted samples were annotated as CD4+, CD8+ or unknown. Wilcoxon tests on paired samples were used to test changes in diversity from C1D1 to C4D1. The source is immuneACCESS, and TCRdb retained only in-frame sequences with V and J called. Part of the clones is not carried over; for the studies checked, unresolved V genes explain less than half of this, and the remainder is unexplained. V and J calls and clone size are those listed in that table; D and trimming were worked out from the DNA. This sample holds some 27,000 clones; 80% to 90% were observed only once. Over 0.6% of the sample is in the top ten clones.

Per the germline V gene, SNHLY is the CDR1 and FYNNEI is the CDR2. From cysteine to phenylalanine, the CDR3 is 14 amino acids long. Here the CDR3 DNA is all that survives: 42 bases in frame from base 1. Between the V and J ends, shortened by 6 bases and 3 bases respectively, the junction contains 13 bases. Remarks on this clone: No cognate antigen has been identified for it. Base qualities are not provided; no much larger clone lies one nucleotide away.

This chain joins TRBV2 to TRBJ2-3; the D gene is perhaps TRBD2, on 5 matching bases. The sequence derives from a human donor with classical Hodgkin lymphoma. The sample consisted of CD4+ T cells from blood, taken before the fourth cycle of nivolumab. The DNA reads TGTGCCAGCAGGAGGGAGTCTAGGACAGATACGCAGTATTTT. It translates as CASRRESRTDTQYF.